This TCR beta chain was captured in a study of CD8+CD57+ T cells in acquired aplastic anemia (dated by TCRdb to 2016 to 2019). Turning to the overall study: A mean of roughly 3.2 ug of DNA, ranging from roughly 0.2 to 27.4 ug, was extracted from sorted CD4+ and CD8+ cells. A CD8+CD57+ expansion meant a frequency higher than the mean frequency seen in healthy subjects.

As to this clonotype: Its antigen is not yet known. One junction end does not reproduce the germline sequence, and a read error may be involved.

Profiling of TCR beta VDJ combinations and CDR3 sequences used genomic DNA as the template. An Illumina HiSeq 2000 was the platform used for TCR repertoire sequencing. Processing in the source paper ran as follows. TRBV/TRBJ rearrangement plots, CDR3 size and DJ length profiles, and Simpson's diversity index were used to assess repertoires. The immunodominant clone was defined as the most abundant DNA sequence in deep sequencing data. CDR3 amino acid sequences were screened for sharing across subjects and were compared with published repertoires and the VDJdb database. TCRdb reworked the public reads: Q25 trimming with fastp, MiXCR clone assembly, productive beta chains retained. Under each unique CDR3 protein, matching rows form one entry showing the most common genes and DNA. Here the V and J calls rest on TCRdb's processing, not on the authors' analysis. The sample data list more than 250,000 distinct CDR3 sequences, and approximately 80% of these were observed just once. The ten largest clones add up to approximately 42% of the sample.

The investigation overall reported the following: Between patients and healthy controls, no significant difference in CD8+ Simpson's diversity was found (P=0.060). Although roughly 29 CD8+ CDR3 sequences were shared by patients and controls, these sequences appeared highly expressed in patients and within the immunodominant clones of patients.

Flow cytometry had shown CD8+CD57+ cell expansion in the patients selected for sequencing. Every patient had a diagnosis of severe acquired aplastic anemia based on International Study of Aplastic Anemia and Agranulocytosis and Camitta criteria. No therapy had been received by the patients at the time of blood sampling. TCR repertoires of sorted CD4+ and CD8+ blood T cells from severe aplastic anemia patients and healthy subjects were deep-sequenced in the study. Patients were enrolled in the USA under clinicaltrials.gov protocols 00001620, 01623167, 00001397, 00071045, 00081523 and 00961064. Ficoll-Paque density gradient centrifugation was used to isolate peripheral blood mononuclear cells. CD4+ and CD8+ T cells were sorted by FACS or magnetic beads before DNA extraction. Reading the germline V gene (reference sequence) gives CDR1 SEHNR and CDR2 FQNEAQ. The CDR3 holds 14 amino acids from the cysteine to the phenylalanine. This entry keeps only the CDR3 DNA: 42 bases, framed from base 1.

The material sequenced was sorted CD4+, CD8+, or CD8+CD57+ T cells (not recorded which) from PBMCs. The clonotype was recovered from a human donor with aplastic anemia. The rearrangement combines TRBV7-9 with TRBJ2-3; no D gene can be assigned with confidence. The nucleotides read TGTGCCAGCAGCTTAGCGGGTGGCCACGGTGCGCAGTTTTTT. Translated, this gives CASSLAGGHGAQFF.